The 25 T cell receptor beta chains below were found in one sample sequenced in a study of blood T cell repertoires in COVID-19. The data were produced by immunoSEQ multiplex PCR, yet TCRdb's version contains in-frame clones alone and is incomplete. The sample yields around 170,000 clones, around 87% seen once. Sequencing was performed on peripheral blood. These receptors were collected from a man in his 60s with COVID-19, enrolled during active disease.

The V gene is TRBV4-2, the J gene TRBJ2-1; a weak D match, TRBD1 (7 bases). Germline V gene data show CDR1 as LGHNA and CDR2 as YNFKEQ. The length of the CDR3 is 17 residues. Trimming removed 2 bases from V and 7 bases from J, with 21 bases in between. The CDR3 nucleotides are TGTGCCAGCAGCCAAATTACAGGGGAGGCGGGAACGAATGAGCAGTTCTTC. It is translated as CASSQITGEAGTNEQFF.

V usage is TRBV30 and J usage is TRBJ1-4; weak D call: TRBD1 (6 bases). This CDR3 comprises 14 residues. V lost 2 bases and J lost 3, with 10 bases in between. The V gene's germline CDR1 is GTSNPN and CDR2 SVGIG (reference sequence). For the CDR3, the DNA is TGTGCCTGGAGTAAGAGACAGGCTAATGAAAAACTGTTTTTT. Protein: CAWSKRQANEKLFF.

The chain is built from TRBV10-3 and TRBJ2-7; 12 bases are shared with TRBD2. CDR1 ENHRY and CDR2 SYGVKD come from the germline V gene. The CDR3 is 15 residues long. With V trimmed by 2 bases and J by 5 bases, 4 bases remained unmatched. In nucleotides, the CDR3 is TGTGCCATCAGTGAGACTACTAGCGGGAGGAACGAGCAGTACTTC. Protein sequence: CAISETTSGRNEQYF.

V and J are TRBV6-2 or TRBV6-3 and TRBJ2-5, with 8 bases that match TRBD1. The V gene end was trimmed by 2 bases and the J gene end by 2 bases; junction bases not matched to a gene: 4. This CDR3 has 15 residues. CDR1 is MNHEY and CDR2 is SVGEGT in the germline V gene. The CDR3 reads CASSYTRGQQETQYF. The CDR3 DNA reads as TGTGCCAGCAGTTACACCAGGGGGCAACAAGAGACCCAGTACTTC.

V gene TRBV27 combines with J gene TRBJ2-5; D is perhaps TRBD2 (5 bases). Germline CDR1 and CDR2: MNHEY and SMNVEV (reference sequence). Deletions cut 5 bases from V and 6 bases from J, with 22 bases between. The CDR3 extends over 16 amino acids. The CDR3 here is CASSTRYEGWAKTQYF. CDR3 in DNA: TGTGCCAGCAGTACCCGATATGAGGGTTGGGCAAAGACCCAGTACTTC.

This rearrangement joins TRBV19 to TRBJ2-2; a weak D match, TRBD1 (6 bases). The CDR3 extends over 15 amino acids. The V end lost 5 bases, the J end lost 5 bases, and 15 bases lay between the germline ends. Germline V lookup: CDR1 LNHDA, CDR2 SQIVND (reference sequence). CDR3 sequence: CASSAQGLGTGELFF. Written as DNA, the CDR3 is TGTGCCAGTAGTGCCCAGGGGCTCGGAACCGGGGAGCTGTTTTTT.

The chain has TRBV10-3 and TRBJ1-1, with D tentatively TRBD1 (5 bases). Germline CDR1 and CDR2: ENHRY and SYGVKD. The CDR3 covers 18 residues. Trimming removed 0 bases at V and 0 bases at J, with 17 bases between. CDR3 sequence (DNA): TGTGCCATCAGTGAGTCGTCAGGGCGCGCCCTAATGAACACTGAAGCTTTCTTT. Translated, it gives CAISESSGRALMNTEAFF.

This chain uses TRBV5-1 with TRBJ1-2; D gene ambiguous. Trimming stripped 0 bases from V and 8 bases from J, with 14 bases between. Germline V gene data show CDR1 as SGHRS and CDR2 as YFSETQ. The length of the CDR3 is 14 residues. In DNA form, the CDR3 reads TGCGCCAGCAGCTTGGATAGTCTCGGAGGCGGCTACACCTTC. Protein: CASSLDSLGGGYTF.

This clone has a single count. The rearrangement links TRBV5-1 to TRBJ2-7, with 10 bases fitting TRBD2. This CDR3 contains 15 residues. CDR1 is SGHRS and CDR2 is YFSETQ in the germline V gene. The junction had 2 bases not matched to a gene; V was cut back by 2 bases and J by 0 bases. This CDR3 reads CASSFSGGSSYEQYF. CDR3 in DNA: TGCGCCAGCAGCTTTAGCGGGGGGTCCTCCTACGAGCAGTACTTC.

V is TRBV27 and J is TRBJ1-5; a possible D gene is TRBD1 (5 bases). The germline V gene has CDR1 MNHEY and CDR2 SMNVEV (reference sequence). The ends were cut back, 2 bases at V and 7 bases at J, with 9 bases in the middle. This CDR3 is 13 amino acids long. The CDR3 DNA sequence: TGTGCCAGCAGTTTAGGGGCGAGACAGCCCCAGCATTTT. Amino acids: CASSLGARQPQHF.

V usage is TRBV5-6 and J usage is TRBJ2-7; 8 nucleotides line up with TRBD1. From germline, CDR1 is SGHDT and CDR2 YYEEEE. CDR3 length equals 14 residues. Losses at the gene ends were 0 bases for V and 3 bases for J; bases not matched to a gene: 2. The CDR3 sequence is CASSLAGQGYEQYF. The CDR3 DNA reads TGTGCCAGCAGCTTGGCAGGACAGGGCTACGAGCAGTACTTC.

The CDR3 nucleotides are TGTGCCAGCAGTGAGCCCCCGGGACTGAATAATTCACCCCTCCACTTT. Residues: CASSEPPGLNNSPLHF. The rearrangement links TRBV25-1 to TRBJ1-6, with a weak D call TRBD1 (5 bases). CDR1 MGHDK and CDR2 SYGVNS come from the germline V gene. Trimming shortened V by 3 bases and J by 5 bases, and 14 bases separated the two germline ends. The CDR3 is made up of 16 amino acids.

The V gene is TRBV11-2, the J gene TRBJ1-3; possibly TRBD1 for D (6 bases). Germline CDR1 reads SGHAT; CDR2 reads FQNNGV. The CDR3 runs to 15 residues. Trimming took 5 bases from V and 3 from J, leaving 14 bases between them. CDR3 loop: CASSRGGGDGNTIYF. The CDR3 DNA reads TGTGCCAGCAGCCGTGGGGGGGGCGATGGAAACACCATATATTTT.

The chain has TRBV18 and TRBJ2-7, with 11 bases that match TRBD1. V gave up 3 bases and J gave up 7 bases; unmatched junction bases: 5. From germline, CDR1 is KGHSH and CDR2 LQKENI. This CDR3 comprises 14 residues. The CDR3 loop reads CASSPGQGAWEQYF. In DNA form, the CDR3 reads TGTGCCAGCTCACCCGGACAGGGGGCATGGGAGCAGTACTTC.

The V call is TRBV5-6, the J call TRBJ1-2; TRBD1 agrees at 9 bases. Germline V gene data show CDR1 as SGHDT and CDR2 as YYEEEE. With 0 bases clipped from V and 8 bases from J, the junction kept 8 bases outside the gene matches. CDR3 length: 15 amino acids. The CDR3 reads CASSLVDRGMVGYTF. The CDR3 bases are TGTGCCAGCAGCTTGGTCGACAGGGGGATGGTCGGCTACACCTTC. Based on the CDR3 plus reference TRBV5-6 and TRBJ1-2, the full variable domain is DAGVTQSPTHLIKTRGQQVTLRCSPKSGHDTVSWYQQALGQGPQFIFQYYEEEERQRGNFPDRFSGHQFPNYSSELNVNALLLGDSALYLCASSLVDRGMVGYTFGSGTRLTVV.

This chain links TRBV11-2 with TRBJ2-1; 9 bases line up with TRBD2. Looked up from germline, CDR1 is SGHAT and CDR2 is FQNNGV. This CDR3 has 15 amino acids. With 1 base clipped from V and 6 bases from J, the junction kept 4 bases outside the gene matches. The CDR3 loop reads CASSLASGGFNEQFF. CDR3 bases: TGTGCCAGCAGCTTAGCGAGCGGGGGGTTCAATGAGCAGTTCTTC.

The chain is built from TRBV11-2 and TRBJ2-7, with 8 bases fitting TRBD2. The CDR3 runs to 13 residues. Germline V lookup: CDR1 SGHAT, CDR2 FQNNGV. Trimming at V came to 8 bases and at J to 4 bases, leaving 7 bases not matched to a gene. CDR3: CASCELAGYEQYF. The DNA for the CDR3 is TGTGCCAGCTGCGAATTAGCGGGGTACGAGCAGTACTTC.

Concerning this clone itself: Compared with germline, one end of the junction differs, possibly owing to a read error. V gene TRBV4-2 combines with J gene TRBJ1-4; D may be TRBD1 (5 bases). CDR1 is LGHNA, CDR2 YNFKEQ, per germline. CDR3 size: 18 residues. The CDR3 DNA sequence: TGTGCCAGCAGCCAAGATCCGGCCAGGGCCCTCTCTAACGAAAAACTGTTTTTT. Protein sequence: CASSQDPARALSNEKLFF.

The chain has TRBV27 and TRBJ1-5, with D perhaps matching TRBD1 (5 bases). The V end lost 8 bases, the J end lost 2 bases, and 10 bases lay between the germline ends. CDR1 and CDR2 from the germline V gene are MNHEY and SMNVEV (reference sequence). The CDR3 runs 13 residues. Written as DNA, the CDR3 is TGTGCCAGCGCTGGGGGGGGCAATCAGCCCCAGCATTTT. Translated: CASAGGGNQPQHF.

A few counts support this clone. The rearrangement uses TRBV6-5 and TRBJ2-6, with a weak D call TRBD2 (5 bases). This CDR3 has 14 residues. From germline, CDR1 is MNHEY and CDR2 SVGAGI. V shed 4 bases and J shed 3 bases, with 7 bases lying between them. The CDR3 loop reads CASSWESGANVLTF. The CDR3 DNA reads as TGTGCCAGCAGTTGGGAGAGTGGGGCCAACGTCCTGACTTTC.

The V call is TRBV20-1, the J call TRBJ2-1, with D perhaps TRBD2 (5 bases). Looked up from germline, CDR1 is DFQATT and CDR2 is SNEGSKA (reference sequence). Trimming shortened V by 6 bases and J by 9 bases, and 12 bases separated the two germline ends. CDR3 size: 11 residues. The CDR3 protein is CSARPGIEQFF. CDR3 coding DNA: TGCAGTGCCCGGCCCGGGATTGAGCAGTTCTTC.

The genes are TRBV19 and TRBJ1-1, with a possible D match to TRBD1 (6 bases). The CDR3 has 17 amino acids. Germline CDR1 and CDR2: LNHDA and SQIVND (reference sequence). V was trimmed by 6 bases and J by 1 base, leaving 21 bases between them. The DNA for the CDR3 is TGTGCCAGTAGCACCTCTACCAGGGGTACTACGAACACTGAAGCTTTCTTT. This encodes CASSTSTRGTTNTEAFF.

V is TRBV28 and J is TRBJ2-5, with D possibly being TRBD2 (7 bases). The CDR3 runs 15 residues. Trimming took off 3 bases at V and 4 bases at J, with 15 bases between the two ends. Germline V lookup: CDR1 MDHEN, CDR2 SYDVKM. CDR3: CASSFFEGGRETQYF. The CDR3 DNA follows: TGTGCCAGCAGTTTCTTCGAGGGGGGGAGAGAGACCCAGTACTTC. The full variable domain, rest sourced from reference TRBV28 and TRBJ2-5, is DVKVTQSSRYLVKRTGEKVFLECVQDMDHENMFWYRQDPGLGLRLIYFSYDVKMKEKGDIPEGYSVSREKKERFSLILESASTNQTSMYLCASSFFEGGRETQYFGPGTRLLVL.

V gene TRBV5-4 combines with J gene TRBJ2-5; unclear D gene. CDR3 length: 14 amino acids. Germline lookup yields CDR1 SGHNT and CDR2 YYREEE (reference sequence). With 4 bases removed from V and 2 bases from J, the gap between germline ends came to 12 bases. Here the CDR3 reads CASSPNQAQETQYF. CDR3 sequence (DNA): TGTGCCAGCAGCCCTAACCAGGCACAAGAGACCCAGTACTTC. The full variable domain, completed using reference TRBV5-4 and TRBJ2-5, is ETGVTQSPTHLIKTRGQQVTLRCSSQSGHNTVSWYQQALGQGPQFIFQYYREEENGRGNFPPRFSGLQFPNYSSELNVNALELDDSALYLCASSPNQAQETQYFGPGTRLLVL.

This sequence joins TRBV28 and TRBJ2-4; D may be TRBD2 (6 bases). Per the germline V gene, CDR1 is MDHEN and CDR2 is SYDVKM. The CDR3 length is 16 residues. V gave up 6 bases and J gave up 0 bases, with 15 bases separating them. The chain's CDR3 is CASRRHGGSAKNIQYF. CDR3 nucleotides: TGTGCCAGCAGACGACATGGGGGGTCAGCCAAAAACATTCAGTACTTC.